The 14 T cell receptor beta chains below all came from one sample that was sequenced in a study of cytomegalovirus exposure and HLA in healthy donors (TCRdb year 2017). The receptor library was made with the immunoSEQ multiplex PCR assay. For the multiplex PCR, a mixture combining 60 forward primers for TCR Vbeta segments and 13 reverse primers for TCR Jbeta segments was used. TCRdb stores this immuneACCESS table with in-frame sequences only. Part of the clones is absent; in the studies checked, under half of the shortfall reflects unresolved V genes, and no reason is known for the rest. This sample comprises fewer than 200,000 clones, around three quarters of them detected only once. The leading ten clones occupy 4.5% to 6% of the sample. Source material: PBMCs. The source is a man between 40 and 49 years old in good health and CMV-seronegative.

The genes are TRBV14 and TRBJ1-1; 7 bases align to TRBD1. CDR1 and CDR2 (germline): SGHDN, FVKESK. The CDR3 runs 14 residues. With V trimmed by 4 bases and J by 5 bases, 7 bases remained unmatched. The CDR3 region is CASSRNRGGTEAFF. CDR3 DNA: TGTGCCAGCAGCCGTAACAGGGGAGGAACTGAAGCTTTCTTT.

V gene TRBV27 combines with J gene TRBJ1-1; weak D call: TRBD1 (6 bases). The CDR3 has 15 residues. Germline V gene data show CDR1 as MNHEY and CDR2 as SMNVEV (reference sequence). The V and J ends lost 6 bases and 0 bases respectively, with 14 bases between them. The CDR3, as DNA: TGTGCCAGCAGGGGGGGGGCACCCATGAACACTGAAGCTTTCTTT. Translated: CASRGGAPMNTEAFF.

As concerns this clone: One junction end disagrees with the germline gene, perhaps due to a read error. CDR3: CSSSPGVLAQYF. In DNA form, the CDR3 reads TGTTCCAGCAGCCCGGGGGTCTTGGCCCAGTACTTC. This chain links TRBV7-9 with TRBJ2-5, with TRBD2 as a possible D gene (6 bases). The germline V gene has CDR1 SEHNR and CDR2 FQNEAQ (reference sequence). The CDR3 has 12 amino acids.

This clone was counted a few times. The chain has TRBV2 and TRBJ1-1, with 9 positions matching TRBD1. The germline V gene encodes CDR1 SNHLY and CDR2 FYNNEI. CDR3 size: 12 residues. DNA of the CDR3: TGTACCCAGCGCCTGGGGACAGGGCAAGCTTTCTTT. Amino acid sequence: CTQRLGTGQAFF.

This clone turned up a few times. The CDR3 spells CASSLGQGQREKLFF. The DNA of the CDR3 is TGTGCCAGCAGTTTAGGACAGGGACAACGGGAAAAACTGTTTTTT. This rearrangement joins TRBV28 to TRBJ1-4, with 8 bases fitting TRBD1. The junction had 7 bases not matched to a gene; V was cut back by 2 bases and J by 8 bases. CDR1 is MDHEN and CDR2 is SYDVKM in the germline V gene. The CDR3 runs 15 residues.

The CDR3 coding sequence is TGTGCCAGCAGCCAAGCGGGAGCTGGTTACAATGAGCAGTTCTTC. It yields the protein CASSQAGAGYNEQFF. The rearrangement links TRBV7-3 to TRBJ2-1, with 8 bases lining up with TRBD2. V was clipped by 5 bases and J by 4 bases; unmatched bases: 7. Germline CDR1 is SGHTA and CDR2 is FQGTGA. There are 15 residues in the CDR3.

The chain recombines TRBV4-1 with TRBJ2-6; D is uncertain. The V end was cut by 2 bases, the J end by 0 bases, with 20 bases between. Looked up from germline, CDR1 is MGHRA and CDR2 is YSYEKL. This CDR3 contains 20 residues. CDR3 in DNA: TGCGCCAGCAGCCAACACCCCCCCTTAGCAATCTACTCTGGGGCCAACGTCCTGACTTTC. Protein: CASSQHPPLAIYSGANVLTF.

The CDR3 region has the DNA TGCGCCAGCAGCCAAGAGTTGAGGACTAGCGGGACCGTCCAAGAGACCCAGTACTTC. Its translation is CASSQELRTSGTVQETQYF. The chain employs TRBV4-1 and TRBJ2-5, with TRBD2 matching 12 bases. This CDR3 region has 19 residues. Germline V gene data show CDR1 as MGHRA and CDR2 as YSYEKL. Unmatched junction bases numbered 9, after V lost 0 bases and J lost 1 base.

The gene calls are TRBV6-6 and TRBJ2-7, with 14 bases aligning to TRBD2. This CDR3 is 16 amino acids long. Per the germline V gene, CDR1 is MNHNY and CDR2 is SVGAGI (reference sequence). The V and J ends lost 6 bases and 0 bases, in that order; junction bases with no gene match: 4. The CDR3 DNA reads TGTGCCAGCAGGGGGACTAGCGGGGGTTACTCCTACGAGCAGTACTTC. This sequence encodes CASRGTSGGYSYEQYF.

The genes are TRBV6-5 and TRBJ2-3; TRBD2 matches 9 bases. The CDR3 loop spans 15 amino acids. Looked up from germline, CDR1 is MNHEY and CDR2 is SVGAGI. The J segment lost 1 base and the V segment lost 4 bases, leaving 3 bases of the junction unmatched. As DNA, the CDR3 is TGTGCCAGCAGTTCATCTAGCGGGGGCACAGATACGCAGTATTTT. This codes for CASSSSSGGTDTQYF.

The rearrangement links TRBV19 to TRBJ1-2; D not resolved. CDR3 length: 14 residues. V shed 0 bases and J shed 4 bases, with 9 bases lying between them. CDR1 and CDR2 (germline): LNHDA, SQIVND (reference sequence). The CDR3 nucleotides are TGTGCCAGTAGTATAGAGCGGGGAGGCTATGGCTACACCTTC. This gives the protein CASSIERGGYGYTF.

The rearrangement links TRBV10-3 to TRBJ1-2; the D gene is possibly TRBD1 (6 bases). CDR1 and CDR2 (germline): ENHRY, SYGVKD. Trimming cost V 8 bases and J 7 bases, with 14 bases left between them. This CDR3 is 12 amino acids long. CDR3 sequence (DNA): TGTGCCATCCAGGGGTTGGTGTTTGGCTACACCTTC. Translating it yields CAIQGLVFGYTF.

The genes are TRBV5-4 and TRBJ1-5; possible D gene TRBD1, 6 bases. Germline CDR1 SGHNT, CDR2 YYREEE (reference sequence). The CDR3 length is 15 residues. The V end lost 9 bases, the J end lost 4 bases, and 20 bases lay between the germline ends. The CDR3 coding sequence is TGTGCCACCAGAGCACAGGGCGATATTAATCAGCCCCAGCATTTT. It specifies CATRAQGDINQPQHF.

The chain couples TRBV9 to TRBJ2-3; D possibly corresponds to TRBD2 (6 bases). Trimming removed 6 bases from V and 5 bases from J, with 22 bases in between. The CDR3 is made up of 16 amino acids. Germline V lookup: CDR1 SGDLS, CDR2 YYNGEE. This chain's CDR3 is CASTLGPGLREDTQYF. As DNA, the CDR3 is TGTGCCAGCACTCTCGGGCCGGGACTTCGGGAAGATACGCAGTATTTT.